Below, 5 T cell receptor beta chains from the same sample are listed, as sequenced in a study of T cell responses to AZD1222 COVID-19 vaccine. TCRdb's table, derived via immunoSEQ multiplex PCR, lists solely in-frame clones and lacks some. The sample consists of 140,000 to 150,000 clones, approximately 91% of them appearing once. Specimen: peripheral blood, collected 28 days after the second AZD1222 dose. The receptors stem from an adult who received the AZD1222 COVID-19 vaccine.

The chain has TRBV10-2 and TRBJ2-7; 9 bases fit TRBD2. The trim removed 8 bases at V and 2 bases at J, leaving 13 bases unmatched. The CDR3 spans 16 residues. Germline loops: CDR1 WSHSY, CDR2 SAAADI. CDR3 sequence: CASGGLAERGTYEQYF. The CDR3 coding sequence is TGCGCCAGCGGGGGACTAGCAGAACGAGGGACCTACGAGCAGTACTTC.

The V and J genes are TRBV28 and TRBJ1-2, with a possible D match to TRBD1 (5 bases). The CDR3 is 13 amino acids. Per the germline V gene, CDR1 is MDHEN and CDR2 is SYDVKM. With 2 bases removed from V and 4 bases from J, the gap between germline ends came to 8 bases. The CDR3 here is CASSLPGFYGYTF. CDR3 DNA sequence: TGTGCCAGCAGTTTACCAGGGTTCTATGGCTACACCTTC.

CDR3 loop: CATSDVVGGQETQYF. The CDR3 DNA sequence: TGTGCCACCAGTGATGTCGTGGGGGGGCAAGAGACCCAGTACTTC. This sequence joins TRBV24-1 and TRBJ2-5, with 7 bases lining up with TRBD2. The CDR3 is 15 residues long. The germline V gene has CDR1 KGHDR and CDR2 SFDVKD. V gave up 3 bases and J gave up 2 bases; unmatched junction bases: 5.

This chain joins TRBV4-1 and TRBJ1-2, with 7 nucleotides matching TRBD1. The CDR3 loop spans 15 amino acids. Looked up from germline, CDR1 is MGHRA and CDR2 is YSYEKL. After removal of 4 bases from V and 5 bases from J, the junction contained 10 bases not matched to a gene. The DNA of the CDR3 is TGCGCCAGCAGCCTAAACTCCGGGACAGATTATGGCTACACCTTC. Translating it yields CASSLNSGTDYGYTF.

The chain links TRBV6-4 to TRBJ1-1; D may be TRBD1 (6 bases). The germline V and J ends were trimmed by 0 bases and 5 bases, with 13 bases remaining between them. Germline CDR1 and CDR2: MRHNA and SNTAGT. This CDR3 comprises 15 residues. The CDR3 here is CASSDSSRGLTEAFF. The CDR3 DNA reads as TGTGCCAGCAGTGACTCAAGCAGGGGCCTTACTGAAGCTTTCTTT.